Presented here are 5 T cell receptor beta chains from one specimen sequenced in a study of shared clonotypes between healthy human individuals. The table came from immunoSEQ multiplex PCR; TCRdb's copy has only in-frame clones and leaves some out. In the table there are approximately 940,000 clones, approximately 80% of which are singletons. Material: memory CD4+ T cells sorted from blood. The subset denotes: CD45RA-negative fraction. Receptor source: a man aged 18 to 30 in good health.

The chain recombines TRBV20-1 with TRBJ2-3; no clear D. V dropped 8 bases and J dropped 5 bases, with 11 bases sitting between them. CDR3 length: 11 amino acids. CDR1 DFQATT and CDR2 SNEGSKA come from the germline V gene (reference sequence). The CDR3 reads CSRAVQDTQYF. As DNA, the CDR3 is TGCAGTCGGGCTGTCCAAGATACGCAGTATTTT.

The V call is TRBV30, the J call TRBJ2-5; 7 bases fit TRBD2. V was clipped by 8 bases and J by 0 bases; unmatched bases: 0. This CDR3 spans 11 amino acids. Germline CDR1 and CDR2: GTSNPN and SVGIG (reference sequence). This CDR3 is CALADQETQYF. CDR3 bases: TGTGCCCTAGCGGACCAAGAGACCCAGTACTTC.

The chain joins TRBV5-1 to TRBJ1-1; D is ambiguous. CDR3 length: 14 residues. The V end was cut by 0 bases, the J end by 3 bases, with 9 bases between. The germline CDR1 and CDR2 sequences are SGHRS and YFSETQ. The CDR3 nucleotides are TGCGCCAGCAGCTTGGGCGTTAAGGACACTGAAGCTTTCTTT. It is translated as CASSLGVKDTEAFF.

This chain joins TRBV19 and TRBJ1-2; D gene uncertain. The V and J ends lost 6 bases and 3 bases respectively, with 8 bases between them. The CDR3 has 12 amino acids. Germline-derived CDR1 and CDR2 are LNHDA and SQIVND (reference sequence). This CDR3 reads CASRRGDYGYTF. In DNA form, the CDR3 reads TGTGCCAGTAGGCGCGGAGACTATGGCTACACCTTC.

Concerning this clone: In the same sample, other DNA sequences code for this CDR3. The rearrangement joins TRBV18 to TRBJ1-1; TRBD1 matches at 7 bases. This CDR3 region has 15 residues. CDR1 KGHSH and CDR2 LQKENI come from the germline V gene. The J segment lost 1 base and the V segment lost 6 bases, leaving 8 bases of the junction unmatched. CDR3 bases: TGTGCCAGCTCCCCGTGGGGACAGACGAACACTGAAGCTTTCTTT. Translation: CASSPWGQTNTEAFF. Full variable domain (outside the CDR3, taken from reference TRBV18 and TRBJ1-1): NAGVMQNPRHLVRRRGQEARLRCSPMKGHSHVYWYRQLPEEGLKFMVYLQKENIIDESGMPKERFSAEFPKEGPSILRIQQVVRGDSAAYFCASSPWGQTNTEAFFGQGTRLTVV.